This T cell receptor (beta chain) came from a study of shared clonotypes between healthy human individuals. Findings of the study overall: The naive CD4 repertoires of several donors were compared, and approximately 4.5% of clonotypes were shared. Researchers sampled blood only, noting tissue repertoires likely differ. Clonotype sharing among donors was expected to depend on sequencing depth.

Clones were sequenced by immunoSEQ multiplex PCR, and TCRdb holds only the in-frame ones, with some missing. The sample has approximately 350,000 clones; 90% to 98% are singletons. The sample holds a few counts of this clone. Its matching antigen is unknown. CDR1 and CDR2 (germline): SQVTM, ANQGSEA. V lost 4 bases, J lost 6 bases, and 18 bases lay in between. CDR3 length equals 14 residues. Sequenced: memory CD8+ T cells sorted from blood. The sample's subset: CD45RO+ cells pooled with CCR7-negative TemRA cells. The clonotype comes from a man aged 30 to 45 in good health. The rearrangement uses TRBV29-1 and TRBJ1-1; no firm D call. The CDR3 DNA sequence: TGCAGCGTTGTTCCCCAAAAGCGAGACTCTGAAGCTTTCTTT. Protein: CSVVPQKRDSEAFF.